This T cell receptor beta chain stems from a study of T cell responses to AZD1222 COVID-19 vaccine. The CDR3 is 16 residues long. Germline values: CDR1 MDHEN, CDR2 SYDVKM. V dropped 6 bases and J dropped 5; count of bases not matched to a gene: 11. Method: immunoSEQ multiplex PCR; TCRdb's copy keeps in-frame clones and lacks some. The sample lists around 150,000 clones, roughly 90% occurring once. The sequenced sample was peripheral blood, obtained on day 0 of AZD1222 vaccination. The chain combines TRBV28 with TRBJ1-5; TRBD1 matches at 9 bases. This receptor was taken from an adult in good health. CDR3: CASRLTGGLGDQPQHF. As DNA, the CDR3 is TGTGCCAGCAGATTAACAGGGGGCCTTGGGGATCAGCCCCAGCATTTT.